The 18 T cell receptor beta chains below come from one sample, sequenced in a study of human T cells and chemical hapten exposure. TCRdb ran MiXCR on the RACE reads and lists one entry per CDR3 protein. Of under 100,000 distinct CDR3 sequences listed, more than 8.5% are singletons. The time point: patch test 2, 6 weeks after DPC sensitization. This sample's treatment: therapeutic diphenylcyclopropenone sensitization with weekly scalp DPC. The sequenced sample was whole blood, obtained in connection with sensitization to the hapten diphenylcyclopropenone (DPC). Receptors originate from a young woman with alopecia areata. Some clones in this sample may be carry-over from other donors' samples.

This clonotype was seen at least ten times. V usage is TRBV4-2 and J usage is TRBJ2-7; 9 positions agree with TRBD2. The J segment lost 0 bases and the V segment lost 0 bases, leaving 0 bases of the junction unmatched. CDR3 length: 15 residues. Germline CDR1 and CDR2: LGHNA and YNFKEQ. The CDR3 sequence: CASSQDSGSSYEQYF. Here the CDR3 DNA reads TGTGCCAGCAGCCAAGATAGCGGGAGCTCCTACGAGCAGTACTTC.

This clonotype appeared many times. V is TRBV6-6 and J is TRBJ1-3, with 7 bases aligning to TRBD1. Germline CDR1 is MNHNY and CDR2 is SVGAGI (reference sequence). CDR3 length equals 16 residues. Trimming took 8 bases from V and 2 from J; bases not matched to a gene: 12. The CDR3 sequence is CASGRTGAVAGNTIYF. As DNA, the CDR3 is TGTGCCAGCGGAAGAACAGGGGCGGTCGCTGGAAACACCATATATTTT.

The chain joins TRBV7-2 to TRBJ1-2, with D unresolved. Trimming removed 2 bases from V and 3 bases from J, with 7 bases in between. CDR1 and CDR2 (germline): SGHTA, FQGNSA. The CDR3 contains 13 residues. This chain's CDR3 is CASSLYQDYGYTF. The CDR3 DNA reads TGTGCCAGCAGCTTATACCAAGACTATGGCTACACCTTC.

This clonotype was picked up many times. This chain connects TRBV27 to TRBJ1-5, with a possible D match to TRBD1 (5 bases). The CDR3 consists of 14 residues. V gave up 2 bases and J gave up 3 bases, with 8 bases separating them. Germline lookup yields CDR1 MNHEY and CDR2 SMNVEV (reference sequence). The CDR3 protein is CASSLQGNNQPQHF. In DNA form, the CDR3 reads TGTGCCAGCAGTTTACAGGGAAACAATCAGCCCCAGCATTTT.

This chain uses TRBV5-6 with TRBJ2-7; unclear D gene. CDR1 and CDR2 from the germline V gene are SGHDT and YYEEEE. This CDR3 is built from 14 residues. With 2 bases removed from V and 0 bases from J, the gap between germline ends came to 9 bases. The CDR3 DNA follows: TGTGCCAGCAGCTTAGGTCTCGACTCCTACGAGCAGTACTTC. It specifies CASSLGLDSYEQYF.

J is TRBJ1-5 and V is TRBV21-1; the table's D call, TRBD1, was not checked against the DNA. TRBV21-1 corresponds to a pseudogene. The CDR3 spans 16 residues. CDR3 region: CASSRTPDRDNQPQHF. The DNA for the CDR3 is TGTGCCAGCAGCAGGACCCCGGACAGGGACAATCAGCCCCAGCATTTT.

The CDR3 coding sequence is TGCGCCAGCAGCGACGGGACTAGCGGGAGCATCTACGAGCAGTACTTC. Translated: CASSDGTSGSIYEQYF. This chain uses TRBV5-1 with TRBJ2-7; 14 bases fit TRBD2. The junction had 6 bases not matched to a gene; V was cut back by 4 bases and J by 3 bases. Germline lookup yields CDR1 SGHRS and CDR2 YFSETQ. The CDR3 has 16 residues.

This clonotype was counted at least ten times. The V gene is TRBV7-6, the J gene TRBJ2-1; D uncertain. CDR1 SGHVS and CDR2 FNYEAQ come from the germline V gene. V dropped 3 bases and J dropped 7 bases, with 4 bases sitting between them. CDR3 size: 11 residues. CDR3 sequence reads: CASSLNNEQFF. CDR3 in DNA: TGTGCCAGCAGCTTGAATAATGAGCAGTTCTTC.

The table lists this clonotype with many counts. The DNA for the CDR3 is TGTGCCAGCAGTTTAGCACCCTCGAGGTATGGCTACACCTTC. Encoded protein: CASSLAPSRYGYTF. V gene TRBV28 combines with J gene TRBJ1-2; D remains unclear. Germline V lookup: CDR1 MDHEN, CDR2 SYDVKM. This CDR3 region has 14 residues. V lost 2 bases and J lost 5, with 12 bases in between.

In its sample, this clonotype was seen once. Given a much more abundant clone one base away, this may be a read error. This sequence joins TRBV28 and TRBJ2-3; maybe TRBD1 (7 bases). Trimming took 10 bases from V and 3 from J, leaving 14 bases between them. This CDR3 is 13 amino acids long. Germline CDR1 MDHEN, CDR2 SYDVKM. Here the CDR3 reads CATTGAGTDTQYF. The CDR3 bases are TGTGCCACCACAGGGGCGGGGACAGATACGCAGTATTTT.

This clonotype was counted ten times or more. V is TRBV29-1 and J is TRBJ2-1, with D possibly called TRBD1 or TRBD2 (5 bases each). The CDR3 sequence is 16 residues long. CDR1 and CDR2 from the germline V gene are SQVTM and ANQGSEA. Between the trimmed V and J ends, which lost 7 bases and 10 bases, there was a span of 29 bases. The CDR3 reads CSAGGPGRGTLGEQFF. The CDR3 DNA is TGCAGCGCCGGCGGTCCAGGGAGAGGTACCCTGGGCGAGCAGTTCTTC.

V and J are TRBV6-5 and TRBJ2-3, with 7 positions matching TRBD1. There are 14 residues in the CDR3. The trim removed 4 bases at V and 7 bases at J, leaving 8 bases unmatched. Germline V gene data show CDR1 as MNHEY and CDR2 as SVGAGI. CDR3 sequence: CASSSGQGVNTQYF. CDR3 coding DNA: TGTGCCAGCAGTTCAGGGCAGGGGGTTAATACGCAGTATTTT.

This clonotype appeared many times. The chain uses TRBV18 and TRBJ1-4; TRBD1 matches at 8 bases. V lost 6 bases to trimming and J lost 8 bases; unmatched junction nucleotides: 8. This CDR3 comprises 14 residues. Per the germline V gene, CDR1 is KGHSH and CDR2 is LQKENI. CDR3 region: CASSRTDRVEKLFF. The CDR3 region has the DNA TGTGCCAGCTCGCGCACGGACAGGGTCGAAAAACTGTTTTTT.

The chain carries TRBV4-1 and TRBJ1-1; 8 bases align to TRBD1. J gave up 8 bases and V 0 bases, and 8 bases lay outside the gene matches. CDR1 and CDR2 (germline): MGHRA, YSYEKL. CDR3 length: 15 residues. This CDR3 reads CASSQDGTGGREAFF. In nucleotides, the CDR3 is TGCGCCAGCAGCCAAGATGGAACAGGGGGACGCGAAGCTTTCTTT.

This clonotype occurred many times. The rearrangement uses TRBV3-1 and TRBJ1-1, with D perhaps matching TRBD1 (5 bases). CDR1 is LGHDT, CDR2 YNNKEL, per germline (reference sequence). This CDR3 is 15 amino acids long. Trimming stripped 2 bases from V and 11 bases from J, with 21 bases between. This CDR3 reads CASSQLPQGPVRAFF. The CDR3 nucleotides are TGTGCCAGCAGCCAACTTCCCCAGGGACCTGTACGGGCTTTCTTT.

This clonotype was seen more than once but under ten times. J is TRBJ2-3 and V is TRBV5-1, with 9 nucleotides matching TRBD1. CDR1 and CDR2 from the germline V gene are SGHRS and YFSETQ. The V segment lost 2 bases and the J segment 5 bases; nucleotides outside the gene matches: 6. The CDR3 has 15 amino acids. CDR3 region: CASSLRQGVGDTQYF. The CDR3, as DNA: TGCGCCAGCAGCTTAAGACAGGGGGTTGGAGATACGCAGTATTTT.

This clonotype showed up just a few times. V gene TRBV11-2 combines with J gene TRBJ2-2, with 7 bases that match TRBD1. Germline loops: CDR1 SGHAT, CDR2 FQNNGV. CDR3 size: 15 residues. V shed 5 bases, J shed 6 bases, and the junction held 9 bases outside the gene matches. Here the CDR3 DNA reads TGTGCCAGCAGCCCAGAACAGGGGTTTGCCGGGGAGCTGTTTTTT. It yields the protein CASSPEQGFAGELFF.

As concerns this clonotype: This clone may be a read error of a much larger clone one base away. This sequence joins TRBV25-1 and TRBJ2-1; either TRBD1 or TRBD2 may supply D (8 bases each). The germline gives CDR1 MGHDK, CDR2 SYGVNS. The CDR3 contains 12 residues. CDR3 nucleotides: TGTGCCAGCAGAGGACAGGGACTAGAGCGGTTCTTC. It yields the protein CASRGQGLERFF.